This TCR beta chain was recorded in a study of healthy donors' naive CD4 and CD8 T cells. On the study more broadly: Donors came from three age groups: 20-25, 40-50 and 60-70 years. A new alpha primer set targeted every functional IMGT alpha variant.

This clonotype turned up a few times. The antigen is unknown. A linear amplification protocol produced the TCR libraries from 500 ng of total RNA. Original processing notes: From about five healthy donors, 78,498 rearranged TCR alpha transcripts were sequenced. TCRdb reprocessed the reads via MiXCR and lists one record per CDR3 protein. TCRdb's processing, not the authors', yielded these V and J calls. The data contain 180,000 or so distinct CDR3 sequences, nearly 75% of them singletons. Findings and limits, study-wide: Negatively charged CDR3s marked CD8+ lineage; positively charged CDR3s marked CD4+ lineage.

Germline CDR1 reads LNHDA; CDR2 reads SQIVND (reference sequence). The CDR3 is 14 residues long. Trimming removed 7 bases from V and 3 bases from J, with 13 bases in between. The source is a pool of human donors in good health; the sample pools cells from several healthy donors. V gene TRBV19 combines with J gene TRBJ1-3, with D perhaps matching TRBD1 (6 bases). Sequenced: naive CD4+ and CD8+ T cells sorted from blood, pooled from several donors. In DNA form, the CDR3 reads TGTGCCAGTAAAGCGGGGGCCCTTGGAAACACCATATATTTT. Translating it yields CASKAGALGNTIYF. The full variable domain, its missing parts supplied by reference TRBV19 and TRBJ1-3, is DGGITQSPKYLFRKEGQNVTLSCEQNLNHDAMYWYRQDPGQGLRLIYYSQIVNDFQKGDIAEGYSVSREKKESFPLTVTSAQKNPTAFYLCASKAGALGNTIYFGEGSWLTVV.